This entry lists 21 T cell receptor beta chains sequenced from one sample in a study of T cell responses to AZD1222 COVID-19 vaccine. Only in-frame clones appear in the TCRdb table, and some are missing; sequencing was by immunoSEQ multiplex PCR. The repertoire holds 70,000 to 90,000 clones, with 89% as singletons. The starting material was peripheral blood, obtained on day 0 of AZD1222 vaccination. These receptors originate from an adult in good health.

CDR3 bases: TGTGCCACCAGCAGAGAGAGTCCAGGGCTAGAGACCCAGTACTTC. Protein sequence: CATSRESPGLETQYF. The genes are TRBV15 and TRBJ2-5, with D possibly matching TRBD1 (5 bases). The CDR3 sequence is 15 residues long. Germline V gene data show CDR1 as LNHNV and CDR2 as YYDKDF (reference sequence). V lost 0 bases to trimming and J lost 4 bases, with 12 bases between them.

This rearrangement joins TRBV10-1 to TRBJ2-1, with D tentatively TRBD2 (6 bases). Germline assignment: CDR1 WNHNN and CDR2 SYGVQD (reference sequence). The CDR3 covers 14 residues. V was trimmed by 3 bases and J by 2 bases, leaving 8 bases between them. In DNA, the CDR3 is TGCGCCAGCAGTGATGGCGGGACCTACAATGAGCAGTTCTTC. The encoded protein is CASSDGGTYNEQFF.

V and J are TRBV7-3 and TRBJ2-6, with 9 bases fitting TRBD1. The germline V gene encodes CDR1 SGHTA and CDR2 FQGTGA. With 8 bases clipped from V and 1 base from J, the junction kept 9 bases outside the gene matches. The CDR3 covers 17 residues. The CDR3 nucleotides are TGTGCCAGCGGGTTGGGACAGGGAACTTCTGGGGCCAACGTCCTGACTTTC. It codes for CASGLGQGTSGANVLTF.

The CDR3 loop reads CASSQGPGGNEQFF. In DNA, the CDR3 is TGTGCCAGCAGTCAAGGGCCCGGAGGCAATGAGCAGTTCTTC. V and J are TRBV27 and TRBJ2-1; D might be TRBD2 (5 bases). The germline CDR1 and CDR2 sequences are MNHEY and SMNVEV (reference sequence). There are 14 residues in the CDR3. Trimming took 5 bases from V and 6 from J, leaving 14 bases between them.

The genes are TRBV30 and TRBJ2-7; TRBD2 is a possible D gene (7 bases). Trimming removed 3 bases from V and 3 bases from J, with 24 bases in between. Germline V gives CDR1 GTSNPN, CDR2 SVGIG (reference sequence). This CDR3 contains 17 residues. CDR3 bases: TGTGCCTGGAGCTATCCCGGGACGGGGGGCCCTTTCTACGAGCAGTACTTC. Translated: CAWSYPGTGGPFYEQYF.

The V and J genes are TRBV13 and TRBJ1-1, with 10 bases identical to TRBD1. The length of the CDR3 is 14 residues. Germline V gene lookup returns CDR1 PRHDT and CDR2 FYEKMQ (reference sequence). V lost 8 bases, J lost 7 bases, and 10 bases stayed unmatched. CDR3 sequence (DNA): TGTGCCAGCGGGACAGGGGACCCTGGACTTGAAGCTTTCTTT. As protein: CASGTGDPGLEAFF.

V and J are TRBV5-1 and TRBJ1-3; maybe TRBD1 (6 bases). Between the trimmed V and J ends, which lost 0 bases and 7 bases, there was a span of 14 bases. Germline V gene sequence: CDR1 SGHRS, CDR2 YFSETQ. CDR3 size: 15 residues. The CDR3 DNA reads as TGCGCCAGCAGCTTGGCCCCAGGGGAGGGGAACACCATATATTTT. Translation gives CASSLAPGEGNTIYF.

The rearrangement links TRBV6-5 to TRBJ2-2; D is unclear. Trimming stripped 6 bases from V and 6 bases from J, with 11 bases between. Germline V CDR1 and CDR2: MNHEY, SVGAGI. This CDR3 is 13 amino acids long. CDR3 residues: CASSRIGSGELFF. In DNA, the CDR3 is TGTGCCAGCAGCCGCATTGGATCCGGGGAGCTGTTTTTT.

The chain couples TRBV6-4 to TRBJ2-3, with D unresolved. The V gene lost 0 bases and the J gene lost 2 bases, with 12 bases spanning the gap. From germline, CDR1 is MRHNA and CDR2 SNTAGT. CDR3 length equals 16 residues. The CDR3 DNA reads TGTGCCAGCAGTGACTCCCCCTCCGAGATCACAGATACGCAGTATTTT. It specifies CASSDSPSEITDTQYF.

This clone has only a few counts. The chain recombines TRBV7-8 with TRBJ1-6, with D perhaps matching TRBD1 (6 bases). Germline V gives CDR1 SGHVS, CDR2 FQNEAQ. V gave up 2 bases and J gave up 10 bases, with 15 bases separating them. CDR3 length: 15 amino acids. CDR3: CASSLHQGTSSPLHF. The CDR3 DNA reads TGTGCCAGCAGCTTACATCAGGGGACTAGCTCACCCCTCCACTTT.

The chain recombines TRBV3-1 (or the pseudogene TRBV3-2) with TRBJ2-3; D unclear. In germline, CDR1 is LGHDT, CDR2 YNNKEL (reference sequence). The length of the CDR3 is 15 residues. Trimming pared 0 bases from V and 1 base from J, leaving 8 bases between. The CDR3 region has the DNA TGTGCCAGCAGCCAAGATCACAGCGGCACAGATACGCAGTATTTT. Amino acid sequence: CASSQDHSGTDTQYF.

The chain is built from TRBV4-3 and TRBJ1-1; TRBD1 agrees at 7 bases. The CDR3 extends over 15 amino acids. Germline values: CDR1 LGHNA, CDR2 YSLEER. The J segment lost 7 bases and the V segment lost 1 base, leaving 9 bases of the junction unmatched. The CDR3 loop reads CASSQGPGTAYEAFF. In DNA form, the CDR3 reads TGCGCCAGCAGCCAAGGACCCGGGACAGCCTATGAAGCTTTCTTT.

The chain uses TRBV7-2 and TRBJ2-1; D unclear. The CDR3 runs to 15 residues. The V end lost 2 bases, the J end lost 0 bases, and 8 bases lay between the germline ends. Germline values: CDR1 SGHTA, CDR2 FQGNSA. Written as DNA, the CDR3 is TGTGCCAGCAGCTTATTGTCCGGCTCCTACAATGAGCAGTTCTTC. As protein: CASSLLSGSYNEQFF.

This chain joins TRBV3-1 (or the pseudogene TRBV3-2) and TRBJ1-1; a possible D gene is TRBD1 (5 bases). V was shortened by 4 bases and J by 5 bases, with 20 bases between the two germline ends. The length of the CDR3 is 16 residues. Germline CDR1 reads LGHDT; CDR2 reads YNNKEL (reference sequence). CDR3 in DNA: TGTGCCAGCAGCCTCCTGACAGACCCCGGGTTGACTGAAGCTTTCTTT. Amino acids: CASSLLTDPGLTEAFF.

The rearrangement joins TRBV6-8 to TRBJ2-3; 10 bases are shared with TRBD2. The CDR3 totals 16 residues. After removal of 5 bases from V and 3 bases from J, the junction contained 8 bases not matched to a gene. Germline V lookup: CDR1 MNHGY, CDR2 SAAAGT. The CDR3 DNA follows: TGTGCCAGCAGTCACCAGCGGGAGGGCCTAACAGATACGCAGTATTTT. Translating gives CASSHQREGLTDTQYF.

The chain is built from TRBV2 and TRBJ1-2, with 8 nucleotides matching TRBD1. Germline V gene sequence: CDR1 SNHLY, CDR2 FYNNEI. The length of the CDR3 is 15 residues. With V trimmed by 6 bases and J by 4 bases, 10 bases remained unmatched. CDR3 in amino acids: CASSTTGAATYGYTF. The CDR3 DNA follows: TGTGCCAGCAGCACGACAGGGGCCGCGACCTATGGCTACACCTTC.

The J gene is TRBJ1-2, the V gene TRBV7-8, with a tentative D call TRBD1 (5 bases). The length of the CDR3 is 12 residues. Trimming pared 5 bases from V and 5 bases from J, leaving 9 bases between. Germline CDR1 SGHVS, CDR2 FQNEAQ. In nucleotides, the CDR3 is TGTGCCAGCAGCCCGACAGAGTATGGCTACACCTTC. It yields the protein CASSPTEYGYTF.

The chain uses TRBV11-2 and TRBJ1-5; D unclear. The V gene lost 0 bases and the J gene lost 6 bases, with 6 bases spanning the gap. From germline, CDR1 is SGHAT and CDR2 FQNNGV. The CDR3 is made up of 13 amino acids. The CDR3 bases are TGTGCCAGCAGCTTAGATATCCTTCAGCCCCAGCATTTT. Translation: CASSLDILQPQHF.

Sample share makes this clone medium-sized. This chain connects TRBV25-1 to TRBJ2-2; 9 bases are shared with TRBD2. V was clipped by 4 bases and J by 3 bases; unmatched bases: 0. The germline V gene has CDR1 MGHDK and CDR2 SYGVNS. This CDR3 region has 14 residues. The CDR3 reads CASSGTSDTGELFF. The DNA of the CDR3 is TGTGCCAGCAGTGGGACTAGCGACACCGGGGAGCTGTTTTTT.

This sequence joins TRBV6-5 and TRBJ1-1; TRBD1 matches at 10 bases. The CDR3 spans 15 residues. V was pared by 0 bases and J by 3 bases, with 1 base of the junction left unmatched. Looked up from germline, CDR1 is MNHEY and CDR2 is SVGAGI. CDR3 region: CASSYSGQGYTEAFF. DNA for the CDR3: TGTGCCAGCAGTTACTCGGGACAGGGGTACACTGAAGCTTTCTTT.

The chain combines TRBV6-2 or TRBV6-3 with TRBJ1-5; D uncertain. V was clipped by 1 base and J by 0 bases, with 7 bases between them. The CDR3 loop spans 15 amino acids. Germline V gene sequence: CDR1 MNHEY, CDR2 SVGEGT. This CDR3 is CASSYLRNSNQPQHF. The DNA for the CDR3 is TGTGCCAGCAGTTACTTACGGAATAGCAATCAGCCCCAGCATTTT.